The clone carrying this T cell receptor (beta chain) was recorded at least ten times. Its antigen is undetermined. TCRdb re-called the reads with MiXCR, one entry per CDR3 protein. The profile shows 450,000 to 600,000 distinct CDR3 sequences, more than 40% of them singletons. The sample is drawn from a study of T cell repertoires in cytomegalovirus infection. Background on the study: Both a matching HLA type and CMV infection were indicated by public TCR beta signatures.

Germline V gene data show CDR1 as SGHTA and CDR2 as FQGNSA. V was cut by 1 base and J by 12 bases, with 13 bases left in between. CDR3 length: 13 residues. The origin of this receptor is a human donor in good health (CMV status not recorded). Some clones in this sample may be carry-over from other donors' samples. The chain joins TRBV7-2 to TRBJ2-4; D ambiguous. This sample comprised cultured PBMCs, obtained from culture after CMV antigen stimulation. The CDR3 loop is CASSLDPSIPQYF. CDR3 nucleotides: TGTGCCAGCAGCTTAGATCCCTCCATTCCTCAGTACTTC.